Each of the 15 T cell receptor beta chains below was sequenced from the same sample in a study of blood T cell repertoires in COVID-19. Data came from immunoSEQ multiplex PCR; TCRdb stores just in-frame clones and leaves some out. The sample includes 150,000 to 200,000 clones, roughly nine tenths of them seen just once. Sequenced: peripheral blood. Receptors originate from a man between 18 and 29 years old with acute or convalescent COVID-19.

Here the CDR3 reads CASSTGIGSPLHF. In DNA, the CDR3 is TGTGCCAGTTCCACAGGGATTGGTTCACCCCTCCACTTT. The chain uses TRBV9 and TRBJ1-6, with a tentative D call TRBD1 (6 bases). Trimming shortened V by 8 bases and J by 9 bases, and 15 bases separated the two germline ends. Germline V lookup: CDR1 SGDLS, CDR2 YYNGEE. The CDR3 length is 13 residues.

The V and J genes are TRBV2 and TRBJ2-3, with TRBD2 matching over 14 bases. With V trimmed by 5 bases and J by 0 bases, 4 bases remained unmatched. The CDR3 is 17 residues long. Germline assignment: CDR1 SNHLY and CDR2 FYNNEI. The CDR3 nucleotides are TGTGCCAGCAGTTGGACTAGCGGGGGGACTAGCACAGATACGCAGTATTTT. Its protein product is CASSWTSGGTSTDTQYF. The full variable domain, with the rest looked up from reference TRBV2 and TRBJ2-3, is EPEVTQTPSHQVTQMGQEVILRCVPISNHLYFYWYRQILGQKVEFLVSFYNNEISEKSEIFDDQFSVERPDGSNFTLKIRSTKLEDSAMYFCASSWTSGGTSTDTQYFGPGTRLTVL.

The chain employs TRBV3-1 (or the pseudogene TRBV3-2) and TRBJ1-6; 7 bases line up with TRBD1. The V segment lost 6 bases and the J segment 13 bases; nucleotides outside the gene matches: 9. Germline CDR1 and CDR2: LGHDT and YNNKEL (reference sequence). This CDR3 is built from 13 residues. The CDR3 DNA reads TGTGCCAGCAGGCGTACAGGGGTTTTGCCCCTCCACTTT. Protein sequence: CASRRTGVLPLHF.

The CDR3 bases are TGTGCCATCAGTGAGCGGGACTACGAGCAGTACTTC. Translated, it gives CAISERDYEQYF. V and J are TRBV10-3 and TRBJ2-7; tentative D call: TRBD2 (5 bases). The germline CDR1 and CDR2 sequences are ENHRY and SYGVKD. The CDR3 contains 12 residues. V was pared by 2 bases and J by 3 bases, with 5 bases between.

The chain employs TRBV6-5 and TRBJ2-3; D possibly corresponds to TRBD2 (6 bases). V was trimmed by 1 base and J by 4 bases, leaving 15 bases between them. CDR1 and CDR2 from the germline V gene are MNHEY and SVGAGI. The length of the CDR3 is 16 residues. The CDR3 sequence is CASSYLFGGGPDTQYF. DNA for the CDR3: TGTGCCAGCAGTTACTTGTTCGGGGGTGGTCCAGATACGCAGTATTTT.

This rearrangement joins TRBV12-5 to TRBJ1-4, with 9 bases matching TRBD1. CDR3 length equals 14 residues. From germline, CDR1 is LGHNT and CDR2 FRNRAP. V shed 1 base and J 14 bases; nucleotides not matched to a gene: 8. The chain's CDR3 is CASGLAIPGQGLFF. The DNA of the CDR3 is TGTGCTAGTGGTTTGGCCATACCGGGACAGGGTCTGTTTTTT.

This chain links TRBV5-4 with TRBJ2-5, with D possibly TRBD1 on 7 matching bases. Germline-derived CDR1 and CDR2 are SGHNT and YYREEE (reference sequence). The CDR3 has 14 amino acids. Between the trimmed V and J ends, which lost 5 bases and 5 bases, there was a span of 16 bases. CDR3 DNA sequence: TGTGCCAGCAGTCAGGGGGGCCTTGGGGAGACCCAGTACTTC. It yields the protein CASSQGGLGETQYF.

This rearrangement joins TRBV30 to TRBJ2-1; 10 bases fit TRBD2. CDR1 is GTSNPN, CDR2 SVGIG, per germline (reference sequence). V lost 2 bases to trimming and J lost 2 bases; unmatched junction nucleotides: 6. CDR3 length: 16 residues. In nucleotides, the CDR3 is TGTGCCTGGAGTCGTGAGCGGGGGGGCCCCTACAATGAGCAGTTCTTC. The encoded protein is CAWSRERGGPYNEQFF.

The chain joins TRBV4-1 to TRBJ1-1, with D unresolved. The CDR3 spans 16 residues. Germline CDR1 MGHRA, CDR2 YSYEKL. Trimming removed 0 bases at V and 0 bases at J, with 11 bases between. Written as DNA, the CDR3 is TGCGCCAGCAGCCAAGATGGTACAGTCATGAACACTGAAGCTTTCTTT. Translation: CASSQDGTVMNTEAFF.

The CDR3 nucleotides read TGTGCCAGCAGTTTAGGACAGCTCAATGAGCAGTTCTTC. This gives the protein CASSLGQLNEQFF. The chain carries TRBV28 and TRBJ2-1, with a weak D call TRBD1 (6 bases). This CDR3 spans 13 amino acids. Per the germline V gene, CDR1 is MDHEN and CDR2 is SYDVKM. The V and J ends lost 2 bases and 6 bases respectively, with 8 bases between them.

The V call is TRBV24-1, the J call TRBJ2-5; D may be TRBD2 (5 bases). This CDR3 spans 14 amino acids. The germline V gene has CDR1 KGHDR and CDR2 SFDVKD. Deletions cut 4 bases from V and 7 bases from J, with 15 bases between. In nucleotides, the CDR3 is TGTGCCACCAGTGAAGGAACTAGTGCGGGGACCCAGTACTTC. This sequence encodes CATSEGTSAGTQYF.

This clone came up a few times. The V and J genes are TRBV19 and TRBJ1-1, with D tentatively TRBD1 (5 bases). Germline V gene lookup returns CDR1 LNHDA and CDR2 SQIVND (reference sequence). The CDR3 extends over 14 amino acids. V gave up 7 bases and J gave up 3 bases, with 15 bases separating them. The CDR3 spells CASNEIDSYTEAFF. Here the CDR3 DNA reads TGTGCCAGTAATGAAATAGACAGTTACACTGAAGCTTTCTTT.

This sequence joins TRBV2 and TRBJ2-3, with TRBD1 matching over 9 bases. V trimming: 7 bases; J trimming: 8 bases; junction bases outside the gene matches: 13. The CDR3 has 15 residues. Germline CDR1 and CDR2: SNHLY and FYNNEI. In DNA form, the CDR3 reads TGTGCCAGCATCTTTACAGGGGGCGCGGAAATTACGCAGTATTTT. This codes for CASIFTGGAEITQYF. Supplemented by reference TRBV2 and TRBJ2-3, the full variable domain reads EPEVTQTPSHQVTQMGQEVILRCVPISNHLYFYWYRQILGQKVEFLVSFYNNEISEKSEIFDDQFSVERPDGSNFTLKIRSTKLEDSAMYFCASIFTGGAEITQYFGPGTRLTVL.

The chain has TRBV24-1 and TRBJ1-2; 11 nucleotides match TRBD1. The CDR3 is 15 residues long. Germline loops: CDR1 KGHDR, CDR2 SFDVKD. The trim removed 3 bases at V and 7 bases at J, leaving 6 bases unmatched. CDR3 residues: CATSDPTDRGLGYTF. CDR3 bases: TGTGCCACCAGTGATCCTACGGACAGGGGGCTTGGCTACACCTTC.

V is TRBV6-5 and J is TRBJ1-2; unclear D gene. V was shortened by 7 bases and J by 8 bases, with 11 bases between the two germline ends. Germline V gene data show CDR1 as MNHEY and CDR2 as SVGAGI. The CDR3 extends over 11 amino acids. CDR3 protein: CASTPGTGYTF. As DNA, the CDR3 is TGTGCCAGCACCCCCGGTACCGGCTACACCTTC.